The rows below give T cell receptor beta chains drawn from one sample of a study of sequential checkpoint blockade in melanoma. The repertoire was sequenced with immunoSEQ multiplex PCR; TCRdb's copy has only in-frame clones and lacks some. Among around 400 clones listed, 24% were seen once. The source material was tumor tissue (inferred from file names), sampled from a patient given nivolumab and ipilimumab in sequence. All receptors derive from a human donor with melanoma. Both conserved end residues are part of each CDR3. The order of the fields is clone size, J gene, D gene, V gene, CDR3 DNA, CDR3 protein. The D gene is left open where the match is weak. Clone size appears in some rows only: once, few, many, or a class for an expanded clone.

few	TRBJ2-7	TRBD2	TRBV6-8	TGTGCCAGCAGTACGGGGACTAGCGGGGCTACCTACGAGCAGTACTTC	CASSTGTSGATYEQYF
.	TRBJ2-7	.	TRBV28	TGTGCCAGCACCCCGGGCGGGGTGAGCTCCTACGAGCAGTACTTC	CASTPGGVSSYEQYF
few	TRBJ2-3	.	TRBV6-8	TGTGCCAGCAGTTTGATTTACCACACAGATACGCAGTATTTT	CASSLIYHTDTQYF
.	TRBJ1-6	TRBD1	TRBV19	TGTGCCAGTAGTCCAAGGGGGCTACAGAGCTCCTATAATTCACCCCTCCACTTT	CASSPRGLQSSYNSPLHF
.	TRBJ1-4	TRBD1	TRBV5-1	TGCGCCAGCAGCTCTACAGGGGAATCTGAAAAACTGTTTTTT	CASSSTGESEKLFF
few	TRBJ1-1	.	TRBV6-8	TGTGCCATCAGGGAGATGGGGGACACTGAAGCTTTCTTT	CAIREMGDTEAFF
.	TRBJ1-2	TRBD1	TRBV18	TGTGCCAGCTCACCTCCGTCGACAGGGGGCGACTATGGCTACACCTTC	CASSPPSTGGDYGYTF
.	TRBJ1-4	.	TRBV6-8	TGTGCCAGCAGTGACTGTCCAAGTCTCCTAGTCGACAATGAAAAACTGTTTTTT	CASSDCPSLLVDNEKLFF
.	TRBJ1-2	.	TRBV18	TGTGCCAGCTCACCGCAACCTGGACAGCCGGGCGCCTATGGCTACACCTTC	CASSPQPGQPGAYGYTF
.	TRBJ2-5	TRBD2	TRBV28	TGTGCCAGCAGTTCTCCCGGAGCGGGGGGGCCTCAAGAGACCCAGTACTTC	CASSSPGAGGPQETQYF
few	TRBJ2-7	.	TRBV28	TGTGCCAGCAGCACCCCGGGGGAGGGGGATTCCGAGCAGTACTTC	CASSTPGEGDSEQYF
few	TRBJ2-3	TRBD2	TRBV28	TGTGCCAGCAGTTTGGCGGGGGCAGATACGCAGTATTTT	CASSLAGADTQYF
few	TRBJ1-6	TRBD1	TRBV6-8	TGTGCCAGCAGTCTTGGACAGGGGAGATCACCCCTCCACTTT	CASSLGQGRSPLHF
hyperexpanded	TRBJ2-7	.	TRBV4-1	TGCGCCAGCAGCCAAGATTTCGGCAGGGTAGGGTCCTACGAGCAGTACTTC	CASSQDFGRVGSYEQYF
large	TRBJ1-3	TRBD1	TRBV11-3	TGTGCCAGCAGCTCTACGGGACAGGGAAACACCATATATTTT	CASSSTGQGNTIYF
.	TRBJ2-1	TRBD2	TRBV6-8	TGTGCCAGCAGTTACTCGGACTCCACTGGCGGGAGTGAGCAGTTCTTC	CASSYSDSTGGSEQFF
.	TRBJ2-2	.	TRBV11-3	TGTGCCAGCAGCTTGGACGGGGTGAGAACCGGGGAGCTGTTTTTT	CASSLDGVRTGELFF
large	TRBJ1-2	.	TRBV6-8	TGTGCCAGCAGTTACTCGGGCAGATCTTACTATGGCTACACCTTC	CASSYSGRSYYGYTF
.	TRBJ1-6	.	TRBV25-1	TGTGCCAGCAGTGAAGGGTACCGTTTTTCACCCCTCCACTTT	CASSEGYRFSPLHF
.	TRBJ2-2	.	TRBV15	TGTGCCACCAGCAGACTGGGGAACACCGGGGAGCTGTTTTTT	CATSRLGNTGELFF
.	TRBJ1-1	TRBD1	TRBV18	TGTGCCAGCTCACCAGCCCGGGACAGAGTTTTCAGGAACACTGAAGCTTTCTTT	CASSPARDRVFRNTEAFF
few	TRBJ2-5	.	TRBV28	TGTGCCAGCAGTTTAGCCTCGCATCGGGAGACCCAGTACTTC	CASSLASHRETQYF
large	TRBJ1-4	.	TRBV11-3	TGTGCCAGCAGCTTGAGTGGGGACTCTTCTGAAAAACTGTTTTTT	CASSLSGDSSEKLFF
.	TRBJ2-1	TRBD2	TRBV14	TGTGCCAGCAGCCAAGTCGGGACTAGCGGGAGGGCCGGGGGCAATGAGCAGTTCTTC	CASSQVGTSGRAGGNEQFF
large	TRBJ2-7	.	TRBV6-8	TGTGCCAGCAGTTACAGGGCAGGGGGGACCTACGAGCAGTACTTC	CASSYRAGGTYEQYF
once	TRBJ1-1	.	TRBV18	TGTGCCAGCTCACCAGGAGCAGGGATGAACACTGAAGCTTTCTTT	CASSPGAGMNTEAFF
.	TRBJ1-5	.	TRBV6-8	TGTGCCACCCGTCCACAAAGGGGCAATCAGCCCCAGCATTTT	CATRPQRGNQPQHF
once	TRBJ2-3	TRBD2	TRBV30	TGTGCCTGGACTAACCGCCCCCCCGGCGGGGGGGACACAGATACGCAGTATTTT	CAWTNRPPGGGDTDTQYF
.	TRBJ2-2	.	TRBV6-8	TGTGCCAGCAGCCAGAACACCGGGGAGCTGTTTTTT	CASSQNTGELFF
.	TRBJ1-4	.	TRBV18	TGTGCCAGCTCACCACCGGGGCTAGGCCAAGAAAAACTGTTTTTT	CASSPPGLGQEKLFF
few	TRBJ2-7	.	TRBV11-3	TGTGCCAGCAGCTTGGTGGGCACCGCCTACGAGCAGTACTTC	CASSLVGTAYEQYF
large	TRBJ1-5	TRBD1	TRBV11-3	TGTGCCAGCAGCTTACGAACAGGGGGGAGGCAGCCCCAGCATTTT	CASSLRTGGRQPQHF
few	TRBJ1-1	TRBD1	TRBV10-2	TGCGCCAGCATCGGGACAGGACCCGGTGAAGCTTTCTTT	CASIGTGPGEAFF
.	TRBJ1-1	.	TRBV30	TGTGCCTGGAGCCCCGGGGGCATGAACACTGAAGCTTTCTTT	CAWSPGGMNTEAFF
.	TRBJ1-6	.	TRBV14	TGTGCCAGCAGCCAAGAGGAAGGGGATTATAATTCACCCCTCCACTTT	CASSQEEGDYNSPLHF
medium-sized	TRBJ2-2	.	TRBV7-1	TGTGCCAGCAGCTTATCCGGTACAGCCGGGGAGCTGTTTTTT	CASSLSGTAGELFF
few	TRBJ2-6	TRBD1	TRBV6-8	TGTGCCAGCAGCCTAGGACAGGCAAGCTCTGGGGCCAACGTCCTGACTTTC	CASSLGQASSGANVLTF
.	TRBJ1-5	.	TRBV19	TGTGCCAGTAGTATAGTTGGTGTTCAGCCCCAGCATTTT	CASSIVGVQPQHF
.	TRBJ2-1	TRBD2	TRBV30	TGTGCCGTCTGGAACGGGGGGGTGAATGAGCAGTTCTTC	CAVWNGGVNEQFF
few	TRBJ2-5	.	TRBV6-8	TGTGCCAGCAGTCCCGTCGGGGGCGGAGTAGAGACCCAGTACTTC	CASSPVGGGVETQYF
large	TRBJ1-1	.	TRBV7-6	TGTGCCAGCAGCTTGGACAGCTCGAGCACTGAAGCTTTCTTT	CASSLDSSSTEAFF
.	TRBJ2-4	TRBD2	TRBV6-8	TGTGCCAGCAGTTCTGGGGGACTAGCTTCAAACATTCAGTACTTC	CASSSGGLASNIQYF
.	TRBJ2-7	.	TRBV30	TGTGCCTGGAGTGGCAGCGGGTACGAGCAGTACTTC	CAWSGSGYEQYF
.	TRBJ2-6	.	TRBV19	TGTGCCAGTGGACGGGTTGGGGCCAACGTCCTGACTTTC	CASGRVGANVLTF
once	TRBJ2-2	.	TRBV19	TGTGCCAGTAGCCTCAGGGAATCCGGGGAGCTGTTTTTT	CASSLRESGELFF